A single TCR beta chain is shown here with its context. The sample belongs to a study of blood T cell repertoires in COVID-19. Using immunoSEQ multiplex PCR, the repertoire was profiled, and TCRdb retains in-frame clones only, with some absent. The sample shows about 210,000 clones, around 86% of them seen only once. CDR1 is LNHDA, CDR2 SQIVND, per germline (reference sequence). The V segment lost 4 bases and the J segment 4 bases; nucleotides outside the gene matches: 9. There are 15 residues in the CDR3. The V and J genes are TRBV19 and TRBJ1-2; 7 bases are a match to TRBD1. Sequencing was carried out using PBMCs or T cells enriched from blood (not recorded which). The receptor's source is a young man in a cohort exposed to, infected with or recovered from COVID-19 (not recorded which). The CDR3 reads CASSNLGQPIYGYTF. CDR3 bases: TGTGCCAGTAGTAATTTGGGACAGCCGATCTATGGCTACACCTTC.